This T cell receptor (beta chain) is from a study of cytomegalovirus exposure and HLA in healthy donors. Study results and limitations: Analyses of presence and absence presupposed an approximately uniform sequencing depth across donors.

PCR amplification relied on 60 Vbeta primers (plus 13 Jbeta primers). The data were produced by immunoSEQ multiplex PCR, yet TCRdb's version contains in-frame clones alone and is incomplete. The data show under 200,000 clones, approximately 71% seen once. Notes on this clone: Antigen specificity is unknown.

The length of the CDR3 is 16 residues. The germline CDR1 and CDR2 sequences are SGHAT and FQNNGV. V gave up 5 bases and J gave up 4 bases, with 17 bases separating them. The TCR comes from a girl aged 10 to 17 in good health and CMV-seronegative. Material: PBMCs. The chain recombines TRBV11-2 with TRBJ2-2, with D maybe TRBD2 (7 bases). The CDR3 DNA reads as TGTGCCAGCAGCCCGGGGCAGGGGACTATCACCGGGGAGCTGTTTTTT. Translation: CASSPGQGTITGELFF.